The 24 T cell receptor beta chains presented below share a single source sample, sequenced in a study of CD8 T cells in Susac syndrome. An amount of RNA that ranged from about 0.45 to 1 ug was reverse transcribed with random hexamers. TCRdb processed the immunoSEQ multiplex PCR reads anew with MiXCR; each CDR3 protein has one entry. The data show roughly 130,000 distinct CDR3 sequences, with about 95% seen just once and around 0.12% held by the top ten. The sample comprised CD4+ T cells from PBMCs. The receptors here all came from a human donor in good health.

The rearrangement links TRBV29-1 to TRBJ2-7, with 12 bases lining up with TRBD1. CDR1 is SQVTM, CDR2 ANQGSEA, per germline. There are 15 residues in the CDR3. Germline trimming cut 7 bases from V and 2 bases from J; bases unmatched to any gene: 9. The CDR3 nucleotides are TGCAGCGCCGCTCAGGGGACAGGGGGCCCCTACGAGCAGTACTTC. Protein product: CSAAQGTGGPYEQYF.

The chain has TRBV5-1 and TRBJ2-7, with D unclear. V shed 0 bases and J shed 6 bases, with 13 bases lying between them. CDR3 length: 14 residues. In germline, CDR1 is SGHRS, CDR2 YFSETQ. In nucleotides, the CDR3 is TGCGCCAGCAGCTTGGACAGATCGAAACTCGAGCAGTACTTC. Translated: CASSLDRSKLEQYF.

The chain employs TRBV3-1 and TRBJ2-3; 9 bases align to TRBD2. The CDR3 consists of 18 residues. The germline CDR1 and CDR2 sequences are LGHDT and YNNKEL (reference sequence). The J segment lost 0 bases and the V segment lost 0 bases, leaving 7 bases of the junction unmatched. CDR3 nucleotide sequence: TGTGCCAGCAGCCAAGATTTCCCCGGGACTAGCAGCACAGATACGCAGTATTTT. This translates into CASSQDFPGTSSTDTQYF.

The J gene is TRBJ1-5, the V gene TRBV3-1, with unresolved D. Germline CDR1 reads LGHDT; CDR2 reads YNNKEL (reference sequence). CDR3 length: 14 residues. Deletions cut 0 bases from V and 5 bases from J, with 8 bases between. The CDR3 spells CASSQDSGDQPQHF. CDR3 sequence (DNA): TGTGCCAGCAGCCAAGATTCCGGTGATCAGCCCCAGCATTTT.

The V call is TRBV7-9, the J call TRBJ2-2; no clear D. Germline CDR1 SEHNR, CDR2 FQNEAQ (reference sequence). CDR3 length: 15 residues. Trimming removed 4 bases at V and 1 base at J, with 10 bases between. As DNA, the CDR3 is TGTGCCAGCAGCTCCGGCGTCTTGAACACCGGGGAGCTGTTTTTT. Protein: CASSSGVLNTGELFF.

The chain couples TRBV24-1 to TRBJ2-5; D uncertain. Trimming cost V 9 bases and J 5 bases, with 15 bases left between them. Germline V gene sequence: CDR1 KGHDR, CDR2 SFDVKD. This CDR3 has 13 amino acids. The CDR3 nucleotides read TGTGCCACCGGAGACGGATTTAGGGAGACCCAGTACTTC. Translating gives CATGDGFRETQYF.

The V gene is TRBV2, the J gene TRBJ1-1; the D is unclear. The V end was cut by 5 bases, the J end by 3 bases, with 13 bases between. Germline CDR1 is SNHLY and CDR2 is FYNNEI. This CDR3 has 14 amino acids. CDR3 residues: CASSMWTSDTEAFF. CDR3 nucleotides: TGTGCCAGCAGTATGTGGACGTCGGACACTGAAGCTTTCTTT.

This chain uses TRBV20-1 with TRBJ1-2; no clear D. Trimming stripped 7 bases from V and 6 bases from J, with 9 bases between. Germline V gives CDR1 DFQATT, CDR2 SNEGSKA (reference sequence). CDR3 length: 10 amino acids. CDR3 bases: TGCAGTGTCACAGTGGATGGCTACACCTTC. Translating it yields CSVTVDGYTF.

In its sample, this clonotype was seen once. The chain has TRBV4-2 and TRBJ2-7; 9 bases fit TRBD2. CDR1 and CDR2 from the germline V gene are LGHNA and YNFKEQ. J gave up 0 bases and V 2 bases, and 2 bases lay outside the gene matches. This CDR3 is built from 15 residues. This CDR3 reads CASSQLAGSSYEQYF. The CDR3 DNA sequence: TGTGCCAGCAGCCAACTAGCGGGGTCCTCCTACGAGCAGTACTTC.

V and J are TRBV12-3 or TRBV12-4 and TRBJ1-5; D gene ambiguous. Trimming shortened V by 4 bases and J by 0 bases, and 10 bases separated the two germline ends. The CDR3 covers 15 residues. The DNA for the CDR3 is TGTGCCAGCAGTTCCCAGGACTTTAGCAATCAGCCCCAGCATTTT. Its protein is CASSSQDFSNQPQHF.

The chain is built from TRBV20-1 and TRBJ2-6; tentatively, D is TRBD1 (6 bases). The V and J ends lost 3 bases and 0 bases respectively, with 9 bases between them. This CDR3 has 15 amino acids. Germline CDR1 reads DFQATT; CDR2 reads SNEGSKA (reference sequence). CDR3 nucleotide sequence: TGCAGTGCTAGCACAGGGAGCTCTGGGGCCAACGTCCTGACTTTC. Amino acids: CSASTGSSGANVLTF.

A single count supports this clonotype. The rearrangement uses TRBV5-4 and TRBJ1-2; 9 bases align to TRBD1. The CDR3 runs to 15 residues. The trim removed 4 bases at V and 5 bases at J, leaving 9 bases unmatched. CDR1 is SGHNT, CDR2 YYREEE, per germline (reference sequence). The CDR3 DNA reads TGTGCCAGCAGCCCGACGCGGGGACAGGGATATGGCTACACCTTC. Protein: CASSPTRGQGYGYTF.

The V gene is TRBV3-1, the J gene TRBJ1-1, with a possible D match to TRBD1 (6 bases). Trimming left V 6 bases short and J 4 bases short, with 15 bases between. The CDR3 runs to 14 residues. Germline lookup yields CDR1 LGHDT and CDR2 YNNKEL (reference sequence). The CDR3 region has the DNA TGTGCCAGCAGAACCCAGGGGAGAGGCACTGAAGCTTTCTTT. This codes for CASRTQGRGTEAFF.

The chain combines TRBV5-1 with TRBJ2-1, with D possibly matching TRBD2 (6 bases). V shed 6 bases and J shed 9 bases, with 16 bases lying between them. The CDR3 is made up of 13 amino acids. Germline V CDR1 and CDR2: SGHRS, YFSETQ. CDR3 sequence reads: CASTPILGGEQFF. The CDR3 coding sequence is TGCGCCAGCACCCCCATCCTGGGGGGTGAGCAGTTCTTC.

The chain employs TRBV30 and TRBJ1-5; D gene unclear. Between the trimmed V and J ends, which lost 3 bases and 1 base, there was a span of 10 bases. CDR1 and CDR2 (germline): GTSNPN, SVGIG (reference sequence). CDR3 length equals 14 residues. The DNA of the CDR3 is TGTGCCTGGAGCCCAGGTAAAAGCAATCAGCCCCAGCATTTT. It specifies CAWSPGKSNQPQHF.

This sequence joins TRBV4-1 and TRBJ2-5; D not certain. Germline V gene lookup returns CDR1 MGHRA and CDR2 YSYEKL. Trimming removed 3 bases from V and 0 bases from J, with 8 bases in between. There are 14 residues in the CDR3. CDR3 in amino acids: CASSQVRDQETQYF. The CDR3 region has the DNA TGCGCCAGCAGCCAGGTTCGCGACCAAGAGACCCAGTACTTC.

This rearrangement joins TRBV29-1 to TRBJ1-2; D unclear. There are 13 residues in the CDR3. Trimming took off 3 bases at V and 0 bases at J, with 8 bases between the two ends. Germline CDR1 reads SQVTM; CDR2 reads ANQGSEA. The CDR3 DNA reads as TGCAGCGTTGAGATAATAGCTAACTATGGCTACACCTTC. Its translation: CSVEIIANYGYTF.

The CDR3 DNA sequence: TGCGCCAGCAGCTTGCGTCCTACAGGGACCGGGAATCAGCCCCAGCATTTT. Residues: CASSLRPTGTGNQPQHF. The chain employs TRBV5-1 and TRBJ1-5; D is possibly TRBD1 (6 bases). Trimming removed 1 base at V and 4 bases at J, with 18 bases between. The CDR3 loop spans 17 amino acids. CDR1 and CDR2 from the germline V gene are SGHRS and YFSETQ.

This chain connects TRBV2 to TRBJ2-7; D ambiguous. Germline V gene sequence: CDR1 SNHLY, CDR2 FYNNEI. The germline V and J ends were trimmed by 3 bases and 0 bases, with 12 bases remaining between them. The CDR3 covers 15 residues. CDR3 DNA sequence: TGTGCCAGCAGTGACGGGCGGATCTTCTCCTACGAGCAGTACTTC. As protein: CASSDGRIFSYEQYF.

This sequence joins TRBV4-1 and TRBJ1-5, with a weak D call TRBD1 (6 bases). The ends were cut back, 0 bases at V and 6 bases at J, with 12 bases in the middle. The CDR3 extends over 15 amino acids. Germline CDR1 is MGHRA and CDR2 is YSYEKL. DNA for the CDR3: TGCGCCAGCAGCCAAGATGGGGGGGCCGGTCAGCCCCAGCATTTT. It yields the protein CASSQDGGAGQPQHF.

The chain is built from TRBV7-9 and TRBJ2-2; unclear D gene. Trimming left V 6 bases short and J 8 bases short, with 10 bases between. The germline V gene has CDR1 SEHNR and CDR2 FQNEAQ (reference sequence). This CDR3 is 12 amino acids long. This chain's CDR3 is CASRSKAGELFF. CDR3 sequence (DNA): TGTGCCAGCAGGAGTAAGGCGGGGGAGCTGTTTTTT.

This chain uses TRBV19 with TRBJ1-2; D gene uncertain. Trimming took 3 bases from V and 2 from J, leaving 7 bases between them. Looked up from germline, CDR1 is LNHDA and CDR2 is SQIVND (reference sequence). CDR3 length equals 13 residues. The CDR3 reads CASSIDANYGYTF. The CDR3 nucleotides are TGTGCCAGTAGTATTGACGCCAACTATGGCTACACCTTC.

The genes are TRBV3-1 and TRBJ2-1, with D possibly TRBD2 on 6 matching bases. The CDR3 has 14 amino acids. Trimming stripped 4 bases from V and 6 bases from J, with 13 bases between. In germline, CDR1 is LGHDT, CDR2 YNNKEL (reference sequence). Written as DNA, the CDR3 is TGTGCCAGCAGCCTGGCTAGCGCTGGCAATGAGCAGTTCTTC. This translates into CASSLASAGNEQFF.

The V gene is TRBV12-3 or TRBV12-4, the J gene TRBJ2-5, with 9 bases lining up with TRBD1. CDR3 size: 16 residues. The J segment lost 7 bases and the V segment lost 1 base, leaving 10 bases of the junction unmatched. The CDR3 DNA sequence: TGTGCCAGCAGTTTAGTCTTCCGGGACAGGGAAGTGACCCAGTACTTC. Translating gives CASSLVFRDREVTQYF.